These 3 T cell receptor beta chains share one sample of origin, sequenced in a study of T cell repertoires in cytomegalovirus infection. Via MiXCR, TCRdb re-called the reads, giving one row per CDR3 protein. The sample yields some 110,000 distinct CDR3 sequences, roughly 9.1% seen once. Antigens for these TCRs are unknown. The sample consisted of PBMCs, sequenced either directly or after in vitro stimulation (not recorded which). These TCRs come from a human donor in good health (CMV status not recorded). Some clones in this sample may be carry-over from other donors' samples.

The sample holds a few counts of this clonotype. The J gene is TRBJ2-7, the V gene TRBV20-1; no definite D call. V gave up 5 bases and J gave up 0 bases, with 14 bases separating them. The CDR3 is 14 amino acids. Germline lookup yields CDR1 DFQATT and CDR2 SNEGSKA (reference sequence). CDR3 sequence reads: CSAPPTSTSYEQYF. In DNA form, the CDR3 reads TGCAGTGCTCCGCCGACATCGACCTCCTACGAGCAGTACTTC.

This clonotype was observed a handful of times. The chain joins TRBV7-6 to TRBJ2-1, with D perhaps given as TRBD1 or TRBD2 (5 bases each). Germline V gene lookup returns CDR1 SGHVS and CDR2 FNYEAQ. The CDR3 sequence is 14 residues long. With 5 bases removed from V and 3 bases from J, the gap between germline ends came to 11 bases. The CDR3 sequence: CASSPRDGYNEQFF. The CDR3, as DNA: TGTGCCAGCAGCCCGAGGGACGGCTACAATGAGCAGTTCTTC.

This clonotype was found once. It may be a read error: a sequence one base away is much more abundant. V is TRBV4-1 and J is TRBJ1-3; D gene uncertain. The germline CDR1 and CDR2 sequences are MGHRA and YSYEKL. Between the trimmed V and J ends, which lost 2 bases and 4 bases, there was a span of 12 bases. This CDR3 spans 15 amino acids. The CDR3 loop is CASSQFKESGNTIYF. CDR3 bases: TGCGCCAGCAGCCAATTCAAGGAGTCCGGAAACACCATATATTTT.